The entry below describes one T cell receptor beta chain. Its cognate antigen is unknown. Germline-derived CDR1 and CDR2 are GTSNPN and SVGIG (reference sequence). CDR3 length: 13 residues. V was clipped by 3 bases and J by 0 bases, with 8 bases between them. The entirety of the isolated RNA underwent reverse transcription, so expressed TCRB transcripts were sequenced. Assay: immunoSEQ multiplex PCR; the TCRdb copy retains only in-frame clones and omits some. The table includes under 400,000 clones, roughly a fifth detected once. The data stem from a study of beta chain features in type 1 diabetes. Study context: There was similarity between patients and healthy donors in age, gender and cell yields.

Whole-study results and caveats: Type 1 diabetes patients had fewer VDJ junction insertions and more deletions.

The TCR comes from a woman younger than 30 in good health. The V call is TRBV30, the J call TRBJ1-1, with D perhaps TRBD1 (5 bases). The sample taken for sequencing was naive CD4+ T cells from blood. CDR3 sequence reads: CAWSRDMNTEAFF. As DNA, the CDR3 is TGTGCCTGGAGCAGGGATATGAACACTGAAGCTTTCTTT.